This T cell receptor beta chain was found in a study of T-cell reconstitution after alpha-beta-depleted transplantation in children. TCRbeta library construction was performed incorporating unique molecular identifiers. TCRdb reprocessed the PCR reads with MiXCR, giving one entry per CDR3 protein. The sample includes 140,000 or so distinct CDR3 sequences, about 9% of them seen just once. As regards this clonotype: Its matching antigen is unknown.

Trimming took 3 bases from V and 11 from J, leaving 16 bases between them. CDR3 size: 13 residues. Germline V CDR1 and CDR2: KGHSH, LQKENI. Study-wide points: The origin of alpha-beta T cells about two months after transplant was reportedly several hundred expanded graft clones. Certain patients had high TCRbeta diversity at day 60, and it came from recipient T cells and thymic progenitors that survived. By one year post-transplant, T-cell counts and diversity largely arose from T cells that were newly produced.

The source material was PBMCs, mostly from graft donor cells, sampled 180 days after TCRalphabeta/CD19-depleted stem cell transplant. The sequence came from a female patient aged 2-10 years who had a stem cell transplant for congenital amegakaryocytic thrombocytopenia, so the T cells may come from the graft donor. V usage is TRBV18 and J usage is TRBJ1-2; D gene ambiguous. For the CDR3, the DNA is TGTGCCAGCTCACCCTCCGGACCCGCTCATTACACCTTC. Amino acids: CASSPSGPAHYTF.